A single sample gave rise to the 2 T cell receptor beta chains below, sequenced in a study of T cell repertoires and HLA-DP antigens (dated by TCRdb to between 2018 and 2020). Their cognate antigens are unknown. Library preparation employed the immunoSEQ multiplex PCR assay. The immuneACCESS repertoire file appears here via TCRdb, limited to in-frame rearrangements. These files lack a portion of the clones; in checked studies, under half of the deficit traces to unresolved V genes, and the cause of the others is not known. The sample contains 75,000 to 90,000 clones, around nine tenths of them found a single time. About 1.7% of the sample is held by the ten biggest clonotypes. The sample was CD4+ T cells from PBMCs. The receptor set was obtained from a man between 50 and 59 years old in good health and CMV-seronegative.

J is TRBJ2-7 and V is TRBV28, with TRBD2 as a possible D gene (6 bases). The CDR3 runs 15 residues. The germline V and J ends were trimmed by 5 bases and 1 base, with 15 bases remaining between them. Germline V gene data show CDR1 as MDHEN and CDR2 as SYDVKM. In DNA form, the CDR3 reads TGTGCCAGCAGTACTACTAGCCGATCGTCCTACGAGCAGTACTTC. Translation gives CASSTTSRSSYEQYF.

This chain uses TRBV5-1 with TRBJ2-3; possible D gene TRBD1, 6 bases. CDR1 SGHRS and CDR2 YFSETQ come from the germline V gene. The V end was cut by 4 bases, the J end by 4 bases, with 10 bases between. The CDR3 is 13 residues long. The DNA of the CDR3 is TGCGCCAGCAGCGCACAGGGCCCAGATACGCAGTATTTT. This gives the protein CASSAQGPDTQYF.